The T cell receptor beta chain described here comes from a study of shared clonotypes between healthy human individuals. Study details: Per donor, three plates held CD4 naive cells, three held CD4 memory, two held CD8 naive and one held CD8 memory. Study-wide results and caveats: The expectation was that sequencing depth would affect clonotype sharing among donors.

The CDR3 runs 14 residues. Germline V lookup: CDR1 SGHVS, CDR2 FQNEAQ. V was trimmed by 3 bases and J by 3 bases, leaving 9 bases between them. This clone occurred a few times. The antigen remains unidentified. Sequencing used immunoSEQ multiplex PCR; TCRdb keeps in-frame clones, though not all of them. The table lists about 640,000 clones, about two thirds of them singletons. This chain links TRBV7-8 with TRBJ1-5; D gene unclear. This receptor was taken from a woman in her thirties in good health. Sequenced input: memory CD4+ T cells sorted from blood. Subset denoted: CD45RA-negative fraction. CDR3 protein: CASSFRQVNQPQHF. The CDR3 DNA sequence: TGTGCCAGCAGCTTTCGGCAGGTCAATCAGCCCCAGCATTTT.